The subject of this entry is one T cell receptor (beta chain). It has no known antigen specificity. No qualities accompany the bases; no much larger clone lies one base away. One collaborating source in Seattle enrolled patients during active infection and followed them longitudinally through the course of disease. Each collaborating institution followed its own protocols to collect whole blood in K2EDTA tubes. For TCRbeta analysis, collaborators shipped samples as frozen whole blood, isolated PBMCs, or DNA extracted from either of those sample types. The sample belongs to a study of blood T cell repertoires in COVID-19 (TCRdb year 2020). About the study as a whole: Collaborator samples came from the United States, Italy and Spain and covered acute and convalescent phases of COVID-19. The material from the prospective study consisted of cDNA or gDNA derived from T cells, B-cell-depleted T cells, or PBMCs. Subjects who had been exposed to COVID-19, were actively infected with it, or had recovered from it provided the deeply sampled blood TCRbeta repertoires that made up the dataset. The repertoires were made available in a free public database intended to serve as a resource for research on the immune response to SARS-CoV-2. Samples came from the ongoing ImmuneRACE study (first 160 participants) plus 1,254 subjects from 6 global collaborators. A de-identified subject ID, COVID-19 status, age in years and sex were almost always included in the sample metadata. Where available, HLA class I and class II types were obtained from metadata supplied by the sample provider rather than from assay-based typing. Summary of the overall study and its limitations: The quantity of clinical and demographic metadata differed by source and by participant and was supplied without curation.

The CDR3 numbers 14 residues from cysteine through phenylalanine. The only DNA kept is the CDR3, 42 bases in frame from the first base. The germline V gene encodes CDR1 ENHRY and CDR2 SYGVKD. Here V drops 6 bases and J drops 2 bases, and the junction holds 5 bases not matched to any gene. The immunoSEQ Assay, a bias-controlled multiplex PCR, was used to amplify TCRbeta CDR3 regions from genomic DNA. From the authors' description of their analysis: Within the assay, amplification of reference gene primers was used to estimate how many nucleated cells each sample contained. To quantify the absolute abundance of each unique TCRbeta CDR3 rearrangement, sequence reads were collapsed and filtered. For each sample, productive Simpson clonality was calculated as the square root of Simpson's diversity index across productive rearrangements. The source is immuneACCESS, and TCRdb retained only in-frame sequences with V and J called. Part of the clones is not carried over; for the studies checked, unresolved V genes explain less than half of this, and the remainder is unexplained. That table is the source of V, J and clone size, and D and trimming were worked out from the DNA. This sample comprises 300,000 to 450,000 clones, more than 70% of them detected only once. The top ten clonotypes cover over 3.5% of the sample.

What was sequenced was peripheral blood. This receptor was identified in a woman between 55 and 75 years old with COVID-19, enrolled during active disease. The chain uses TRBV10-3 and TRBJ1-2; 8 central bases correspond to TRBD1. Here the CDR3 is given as CAIRTGEGNYGYTF. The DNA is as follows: TGTGCCATCAGGACAGGGGAGGGAAACTATGGCTACACCTTC.